The subject of this entry is one TCR beta chain. These data are taken from a study of blood T cell repertoires in COVID-19. The overall study: The United States, Italy and Spain supplied acute and convalescent COVID-19 samples. PBMCs, B-cell-depleted T cells, or T cells provided the cDNA or gDNA that made up the material.

It was during active infection that Seattle patients were enrolled and then longitudinally followed. As originally analysed: Estimation of nucleated cell counts was performed using reference gene primer amplification. The data were produced by immunoSEQ multiplex PCR, yet TCRdb's version contains in-frame clones alone and is incomplete. V and J calls and clone size are given by that table; D and trimming were obtained from the DNA. This table has 300,000 to 350,000 clones, roughly 90% appearing once. Germline V gives CDR1 MNHEY, CDR2 SMNVEV (reference sequence). V shed 7 bases, J shed 3 bases, and the junction held 7 bases outside the gene matches. CDR3 length equals 14 residues.

The sequenced material came from peripheral blood. The chain has TRBV27 and TRBJ1-1, with TRBD1 matching 8 bases. The clonotype was recovered from a man aged 25-45 years with COVID-19, enrolled during active disease. DNA for the CDR3: TGTGCCAGCATCCGGACAGGGACGGACACTGAAGCTTTCTTT. Amino acids: CASIRTGTDTEAFF.